A selection of T cell receptor beta chains follows, all from one sample in a study of liver allograft versus peripheral blood T cells. TCRdb redid the calling of the reads with MiXCR, one entry per CDR3 protein. The table includes 15,000 or so distinct CDR3 sequences, 22% detected once. Receptor source: a human patient who had a liver transplant. The graft donor may account for some of the T cells. CDR3s include the opening cysteine and the closing phenylalanine or tryptophan. D genes are given only for firm matches. For some rows the clone size is stated as once, few or many, or as a class when expanded; others skip it.

.	TRBV29-1	medium-sized	TRBJ1-2	TGCAGCGCCGTACGGGCCGGGCGCAACTATGGCTACACCTTC	CSAVRAGRNYGYTF
TRBD1	TRBV28	.	TRBJ1-3	TGTGCCAGCGGACTATTGGGACAGGGCTCTGGAAACACCATATATTTT	CASGLLGQGSGNTIYF
TRBD2	TRBV7-2	medium-sized	TRBJ2-7	TGTGCCAGCAGCTCGGAACTAGCGGCTGGCTACGAGCAGTACTTC	CASSSELAAGYEQYF
TRBD1	TRBV6-5	few	TRBJ2-7	TGTGCCAGCAGCCCTGACAGGGGGAAATACGAGCAGTACTTC	CASSPDRGKYEQYF
TRBD2	TRBV24-1	medium-sized	TRBJ2-5	TGTGCCACCAGTGATGACGTAGCGGGTAGCCAAGAGACCCAGTACTTC	CATSDDVAGSQETQYF
.	TRBV15	many	TRBJ1-2	TGTGCCACCAGCAGACAGGGAAATGGATATGGCTACACCTTC	CATSRQGNGYGYTF
.	TRBV6-5	many	TRBJ2-7	TGTGCCAGCAGTTACTCCCTAGCAGAGCTCCACGAGCAGTACTTC	CASSYSLAELHEQYF
TRBD2	TRBV27	medium-sized	TRBJ2-1	TGTGCCAGCAGTCGCCGGGGGGGGCATGGCTCCTACAATGAGCAGTTCTTC	CASSRRGGHGSYNEQFF
.	TRBV29-1	many	TRBJ1-2	TGCAGCGACACACGGGGTTCTAACTATGGCTACACCTTC	CSDTRGSNYGYTF
.	TRBV19	few	TRBJ2-7	TGTGCCAGTAGTGGCGACAGAGGATACGAGCAGTACTTC	CASSGDRGYEQYF
.	TRBV6-6	many	TRBJ1-4	TGTGCCAGCACCCCTGACGTCGAAGGTGAAAAACTGTTTTTT	CASTPDVEGEKLFF
.	TRBV7-2	many	TRBJ1-1	TGTGCCAGCAGCTCCTTTCCCCGCGGCAGGGCCACTGAAGCTTTCTTT	CASSSFPRGRATEAFF
.	TRBV19	few	TRBJ2-7	TGTGCCAGCAGCTTGTCGGGGTCCCTCTCCTACGAGCAGTACTTC	CASSLSGSLSYEQYF
.	TRBV27	few	TRBJ2-2	TGTGCCAGCAGTTTATTCGAGCGAACCGGGGAGCTGTTTTTT	CASSLFERTGELFF
.	TRBV12-3/TRBV12-4	.	TRBJ1-3	TGTGCCACCGGGGACATCTTTGACTTCGCCATATATTTT	CATGDIFDFAIYF
.	TRBV28	few	TRBJ1-4	TGTGCCAGCAGTTTATACCCTGCCGTGTCGGCTAATGAAAAACTGTTTTTT	CASSLYPAVSANEKLFF
TRBD2	TRBV7-2	many	TRBJ2-2	TGTGCCAGCAGCCCGGGACTAGCGGGGGGCCGGGGCACCGGGGAGCTGTTTTTT	CASSPGLAGGRGTGELFF
TRBD1	TRBV27	few	TRBJ2-7	TGTGCCAGCAGTCCCCGACAGGGGGCTGGCGAGCAGTACTTC	CASSPRQGAGEQYF
TRBD1	TRBV12-3/TRBV12-4	.	TRBJ1-2	TGTGCCAGCAGGCGGGACAGCGGCTATGGCTACACCTTC	CASRRDSGYGYTF
TRBD1	TRBV19	medium-sized	TRBJ2-2	TGTGCCACTAAGGCAGGACAGGTTTTTTCGGAGGAGCTGTTTTTT	CATKAGQVFSEELFF
.	TRBV19	few	TRBJ1-2	TGTGCCAGTAGTATAACGGGTTACTCTAACTATGGCTACACCTTC	CASSITGYSNYGYTF
.	TRBV12-3/TRBV12-4	.	TRBJ1-3	TGTGCCAGCAGCGACACCGGCTCTGGAAACACCATATATTTT	CASSDTGSGNTIYF
.	TRBV7-2	many	TRBJ1-1	TGTGCCAGCAGTTGGGACCCGGAGGGGACTGAAGCTTTCTTT	CASSWDPEGTEAFF
.	TRBV28	few	TRBJ1-2	TGTGCCAGCAGTTTTGTGGGCGAGACTAACTATGGCTACACCTTC	CASSFVGETNYGYTF
.	TRBV5-5	.	TRBJ1-5	TGTGCCAGCAGCGTAAAGGGGAGAGTACGCGGCAATCAGCCCCAGCATTTT	CASSVKGRVRGNQPQHF
TRBD1	TRBV27	few	TRBJ2-1	TGTGCCAGCAGGGCCGGGACAGGATACAATGAGCAGTTCTTC	CASRAGTGYNEQFF
.	TRBV7-9	.	TRBJ2-7	TGTGCCAGCAGCTTAGGCCCTTATGAGGAGCAGTACTTC	CASSLGPYEEQYF
.	TRBV7-2	medium-sized	TRBJ2-1	TGTGCCAGCAGCTTAGTGAACAGACGAGACAATGAGCAGTTCTTC	CASSLVNRRDNEQFF
TRBD1	TRBV27	medium-sized	TRBJ1-1	TGTGCCAGCAGTCTATTGGACAGGTCTAACACTGAAGCTTTCTTT	CASSLLDRSNTEAFF
.	TRBV19	many	TRBJ1-1	TGTGCCAGTAGTATAGGGGGCAGGGTAAGAACTGAAGCTTTCTTT	CASSIGGRVRTEAFF
TRBD1	TRBV6-5	.	TRBJ1-6	TGTGCCAGCAGTGACAGGACAGGGGAAAAATCACCCCTCCACTTT	CASSDRTGEKSPLHF